The 5 T cell receptor beta chains below were found in one sample sequenced in a study of cytomegalovirus exposure and HLA in healthy donors. Primers for the PCR totalled 60 Vbeta and 13 Jbeta. Some clones are missing from TCRdb's copy, which holds only in-frame ones; the method was immunoSEQ multiplex PCR. The repertoire consists of approximately 200,000 clones, with roughly 80% occurring once and the leading ten covering under 0.25%. The sequenced sample consisted of PBMCs. These TCRs come from a girl aged 2 to 9 in good health and CMV-seronegative.

This clone was picked up a small number of times. V and J are TRBV6-4 and TRBJ2-1; 13 bases align to TRBD2. Losses at the gene ends were 3 bases for V and 8 bases for J; bases not matched to a gene: 7. The V gene's germline CDR1 is MRHNA and CDR2 SNTAGT. This CDR3 is built from 16 residues. This CDR3 reads CASSESTSGGADEQFF. As DNA, the CDR3 is TGTGCCAGCAGTGAATCTACTAGCGGGGGGGCAGATGAGCAGTTCTTC.

This clone was counted a single time. J is TRBJ2-7 and V is TRBV6-1; weak D call: TRBD1 (7 bases). Germline-derived CDR1 and CDR2 are MNHNS and SASEGT. This CDR3 spans 15 amino acids. Trimming took off 5 bases at V and 4 bases at J, with 18 bases between the two ends. The CDR3: CASSHPGGISYEQYF. The CDR3 bases are TGTGCCAGCAGTCACCCAGGGGGGATCTCGTACGAGCAGTACTTC.

This rearrangement joins TRBV19 to TRBJ2-3, with 7 bases identical to TRBD2. The CDR3 runs to 16 residues. V shed 5 bases and J 8 bases; nucleotides not matched to a gene: 16. CDR1 is LNHDA and CDR2 is SQIVND in the germline V gene (reference sequence). In DNA form, the CDR3 reads TGTGCCAGTAGTCCCAAAGGACTAGGTGCAATGGGTACGCAGTATTTT. It codes for CASSPKGLGAMGTQYF.

This clone was found once. The V gene is TRBV10-3, the J gene TRBJ2-1, with D possibly TRBD2 on 5 matching bases. The ends were cut back, 8 bases at V and 6 bases at J, with 14 bases in the middle. CDR1 ENHRY and CDR2 SYGVKD come from the germline V gene. The CDR3 sequence is 13 residues long. As DNA, the CDR3 is TGTGCCATCTCTCGGGCGGGCGCCAATGAGCAGTTCTTC. Protein sequence: CAISRAGANEQFF.

V is TRBV5-1 and J is TRBJ2-2; TRBD1 matches 12 bases. This CDR3 is 15 amino acids long. V trimming: 4 bases; J trimming: 6 bases; junction bases outside the gene matches: 4. Germline CDR1 SGHRS, CDR2 YFSETQ. The CDR3 DNA follows: TGCGCCAGCAGCCTCCGGGACAGGGGGCCCGGGGAGCTGTTTTTT. As protein: CASSLRDRGPGELFF.